The clone carrying this T cell receptor (beta chain) was counted ten times or more. What it binds is unknown. The sequenced template was RNA, covering the TCR beta CDR3 region. First-round RT-PCR relied on HTBI primers, and a second-round multiplex PCR came next. Using its own MiXCR run on the multiplex PCR reads, TCRdb lists one record per CDR3 protein. The sample records approximately 1.2 million distinct CDR3 sequences, around a third being singletons. V lost 8 bases and J 6 bases, leaving 14 bases between the germline ends. Germline V gene data show CDR1 as SNHLY and CDR2 as FYNNEI. CDR3 length: 13 residues. This sample was taken from a study of Graves' ophthalmopathy and Graves' hyperthyroidism. Study details: Researchers classed hyperthyroidism as stable given no ophthalmopathy within 18 months of follow-up. General study findings and limits: The authors also found most expanded thyroid clonotypes above 0.001 frequency in blood.

The sequenced sample consisted of peripheral blood or thyroid tissue (not recorded which). The sequence derives from an adult man with Graves' hyperthyroidism. This chain joins TRBV2 and TRBJ1-5; D remains ambiguous. CDR3 in DNA: TGTGCCAGCGTCAGAATTCTGGGTCAGCCCCAGCATTTT. Its translation is CASVRILGQPQHF. Full variable domain (outside the CDR3, taken from reference TRBV2 and TRBJ1-5): EPEVTQTPSHQVTQMGQEVILRCVPISNHLYFYWYRQILGQKVEFLVSFYNNEISEKSEIFDDQFSVERPDGSNFTLKIRSTKLEDSAMYFCASVRILGQPQHFGDGTRLSIL.